This T cell receptor beta chain was documented in a study of T cell repertoires in cytomegalovirus infection. Background on the study: Public signatures in TCR beta pointed to CMV infection and matching HLA type.

TCRdb re-called the reads with MiXCR, one entry per CDR3 protein. The repertoire consists of about 80,000 distinct CDR3 sequences, with approximately 3.7% occurring once and the leading ten covering under 6%. CDR3 length equals 13 residues. The V and J ends lost 6 bases and 7 bases respectively, with 15 bases between them. Germline CDR1 MNHNY, CDR2 SVGAGI (reference sequence). Findings of the study overall: Cumulative frequency (of public TCR beta family members) identified carriers of CMV plus the relevant HLA.

This clonotype was detected ten times or more. What it recognizes is unknown. Source material: PBMCs. The receptor was isolated from a human donor in good health (CMV status not recorded). Some clones in this sample may be carry-over from other donors' samples. The V call is TRBV6-6, the J call TRBJ1-1, with D perhaps TRBD1 (5 bases). CDR3 loop: CASRTQGDGEAFF. In nucleotides, the CDR3 is TGTGCCAGCAGGACCCAGGGTGATGGTGAAGCTTTCTTT.